This TCR beta chain comes out of a study of blood T cell repertoires in COVID-19. The protocol was immunoSEQ multiplex PCR, while the TCRdb copy is restricted to in-frame clones and leaves out a portion. The profile shows approximately 250,000 clones, around nine tenths of them singletons. The CDR3 loop spans 18 amino acids. Per the germline V gene, CDR1 is SGHDT and CDR2 is YYEEEE. Trimming cost V 2 bases and J 4 bases; bases outside gene matches: 11. The TCR was taken from a woman aged 60-75 years who had recovered from COVID-19. The rearrangement links TRBV5-6 to TRBJ2-3; 12 nucleotides line up with TRBD2. Sequencing was carried out using peripheral blood. The CDR3 region has the DNA TGTGCCAGCAGCTTAGGGCTAGCGGGGGGGCGTTTTGCAGATACGCAGTATTTT. Amino acids: CASSLGLAGGRFADTQYF.